This record covers a single T cell receptor (beta chain). This clonotype was recorded a few times. Its antigen remains unidentified. Base quality data are lacking; no much larger clone is found one base away. The record originates from a study of T cells after yellow fever vaccination (dated by TCRdb to between 2019 and 2020). At the level of the whole study: Libraries from fractions with low cell numbers were prepared with the SMART-Seq v4 Ultra Low Input RNA kit. Two healthy male donors, one aged 18 to 29 and one aged 30 to 40 years, were included in the cohort. To follow T-cell clones before and after primary and booster YFV17D yellow fever vaccination, bulk TCR alpha and beta repertoires were sequenced over time. Blood was drawn at multiple timepoints before and after primary and secondary immunization, with bulk PBMC replicates and cell subsets isolated.

Synthesis of TCR cDNA relied on 5'RACE template switching, a step that introduced a universal primer site along with unique molecular identifiers. Priming for cDNA synthesis came from both the TCR alpha and TCR beta constant segments. Libraries were amplified in two PCR steps, with sample barcodes and sequencing adapters added in the second step. Libraries were sequenced on Illumina HiSeq 2500 (2x100 bp) or NovaSeq (2x150 bp). Per the authors' processing: Reads were demultiplexed and collapsed into UMI consensus sequences with MIGEC, and V(D)J alignment was performed with MiXCR. Vaccine-responding clonotypes were defined with edgeR using replicate PBMC samples, requiring FDR below 0.01 and a log2 fold change above 5 up to day 15. CD4 or CD8 identity was assigned to each bulk clonotype according to whether the clonotype was present at higher abundance in the sequenced CD4 repertoire or the sequenced CD8 repertoire. TCRdb reprocessed the public reads (quality trimming at Q25 with fastp, clone calling with MiXCR) and kept in-frame beta chains. Each entry is one CDR3 protein sequence, shown with its most common DNA and genes. The V and J calls reflect TCRdb's pipeline rather than the authors' work. The sample data list 200,000 to 250,000 distinct CDR3 sequences, and 6.5% to 8.5% of these were observed just once. About 0.85% of the sample is in the top ten clones.

Overall study results and their limits: After the booster, most of the clones that had expanded following primary vaccination were detected again (almost 98% of CD4 and 85% to 90% of CD8), which suggests that memory was broadly maintained. The secondary T-cell response was weaker than the primary response but faster, peaking on day 5 instead of day 15. A small share of clonotypes was detected in both CD4 and CD8 compartments, with the overlap likely arising from convergent recombination. Computational filtering was needed because FACS-sorted repertoires could contain abundant contaminating clonotypes from the bulk population. Only two donors were included in the study, so the extent to which the findings can be generalized is limited.

V loses 0 bases, J loses 0 bases, and the germline ends lie 8 bases apart. The CDR3, from cysteine to phenylalanine, totals 15 residues. Only the CDR3 portion is preserved as DNA: 45 bases, with reading frame beginning at the first base. The treatment or condition label, read with the paper, signifies: live attenuated yellow fever vaccine strain. PBMCs were isolated from peripheral blood using a standard Ficoll-Paque protocol. Dynabeads CD4 and CD8 positive selection kits were used to isolate CD4 and CD8 T-cell fractions. RNA was extracted with TriZol from bulk PBMCs, CD4 and CD8 fractions, and dextramer-positive and dextramer-negative fractions.

The sequencing used CD4+ T cells sorted from PBMCs, collected 15 days after the yellow fever booster vaccination. Recombination joined TRBV12-3 or TRBV12-4 with TRBJ1-1, with no D gene named confidently. The sequence was collected from a man aged 25-45 years who received the YFV17D yellow fever vaccine. DNA sequence: TGTGCCAGCAGTTTAGCGTCCCTGTTGAACACTGAAGCTTTCTTT. It codes for CASSLASLLNTEAFF.